This T cell receptor beta chain comes out of a study of T-cell reconstitution after alpha-beta-depleted transplantation in children. Ten or more counts support this clonotype. As yet, its antigen is unknown. The CDR3 loop spans 16 amino acids. CDR1 and CDR2 from the germline V gene are SGHTA and FQGNSA. V shed 3 bases and J 3 bases; nucleotides not matched to a gene: 5. Library preparation (for TCRbeta) was performed with unique molecular identifiers. TCRdb itself ran the PCR reads through MiXCR, one entry per CDR3 protein. Altogether under 60,000 distinct CDR3 sequences are present, 5.5% to 7.5% being singletons, with the ten largest covering under 35%. Study outcomes and limitations: Recipient T cells and thymic progenitors that survived gave rise to the high TCRbeta diversity observed at day 60 in some patients. When one year had passed after transplant, most T-cell counts and diversity came from newly produced T cells. There were reportedly several hundred expanded graft clones from which alpha-beta T cells came about two months after transplant.

This clonotype was obtained from a female patient between 2 and 15 years old who had a stem cell transplant for aplastic anemia, so the T cells may come from the graft donor. The sample here was PBMCs, mostly from graft donor cells, taken 60 days after TCRalphabeta/CD19-depleted stem cell transplant. This rearrangement joins TRBV7-2 to TRBJ2-7; 13 nucleotides align to TRBD2. The CDR3 region has the DNA TGTGCCAGCAGCTTCCTGGGACTAGCGGGAAGCTACGAGCAGTACTTC. Residues: CASSFLGLAGSYEQYF.